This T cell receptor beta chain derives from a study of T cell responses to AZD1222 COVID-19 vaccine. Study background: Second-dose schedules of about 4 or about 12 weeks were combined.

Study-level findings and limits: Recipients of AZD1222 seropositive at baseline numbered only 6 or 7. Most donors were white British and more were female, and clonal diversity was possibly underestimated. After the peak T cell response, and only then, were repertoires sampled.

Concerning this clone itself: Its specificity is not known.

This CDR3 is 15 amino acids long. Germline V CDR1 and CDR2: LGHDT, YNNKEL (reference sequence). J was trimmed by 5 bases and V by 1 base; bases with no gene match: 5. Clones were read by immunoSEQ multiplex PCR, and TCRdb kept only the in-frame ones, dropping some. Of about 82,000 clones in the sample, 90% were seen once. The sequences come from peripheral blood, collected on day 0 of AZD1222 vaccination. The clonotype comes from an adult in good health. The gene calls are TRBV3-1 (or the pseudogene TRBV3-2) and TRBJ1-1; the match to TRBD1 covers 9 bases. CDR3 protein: CASSQGGQGRTEAFF. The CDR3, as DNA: TGTGCCAGCAGCCAAGGAGGACAGGGGAGAACTGAAGCTTTCTTT.